The next 10 T cell receptor beta chains were all read from a single sample in a study of T cells after yellow fever vaccination. TCRdb itself ran the 5' RACE reads through MiXCR, one entry per CDR3 protein. The sample gives approximately 58,000 distinct CDR3 sequences, approximately 5.5% of which show up once; roughly 31% is in the top ten. This material consisted of PBMCs, either bulk or a sorted T-cell subset (CD4+, CD8+, memory, or dextramer-sorted; not recorded which), taken on the day of the yellow fever booster vaccination. Every receptor here comes from a man aged 18 to 30 who received the YFV17D yellow fever vaccine.

There are a few counts of this clonotype. The chain is built from TRBV7-8 and TRBJ2-2, with TRBD1 as a possible D gene (5 bases). The V end lost 6 bases, the J end lost 3 bases, and 14 bases lay between the germline ends. Germline V CDR1 and CDR2: SGHVS, FQNEAQ. The CDR3 spans 15 residues. CDR3 in amino acids: CASRDQGADTGELFF. CDR3 in DNA: TGTGCCAGCAGGGATCAGGGTGCGGACACCGGGGAGCTGTTTTTT.

This clonotype was seen a few times. The chain joins TRBV5-1 to TRBJ2-2, with TRBD2 as a possible D gene (6 bases). This CDR3 spans 12 amino acids. V was clipped by 4 bases and J by 6 bases, with 7 bases between them. The germline V gene has CDR1 SGHRS and CDR2 YFSETQ. The CDR3 DNA sequence: TGCGCCAGCAGCAGGGAGGCCGGGGAGCTGTTTTTT. Translating it yields CASSREAGELFF. Variable domain in full (rest from reference TRBV5-1 and TRBJ2-2): KAGVTQTPRYLIKTRGQQVTLSCSPISGHRSVSWYQQTPGQGLQFLFEYFSETQRNKGNFPGRFSGRQFSNSRSEMNVSTLELGDSALYLCASSREAGELFFGEGSRLTVL.

The sample holds a few counts of this clonotype. The J gene is TRBJ1-4, the V gene TRBV4-1, with a tentative D call TRBD1 (6 bases). The V end was cut by 6 bases, the J end by 8 bases, with 13 bases between. Germline V CDR1 and CDR2: MGHRA, YSYEKL. The CDR3 consists of 13 residues. The CDR3 loop is CASRTRGAEKLFF. Here the CDR3 DNA reads TGCGCCAGCAGGACGAGGGGGGCCGAAAAACTGTTTTTT.

The chain has TRBV5-1 and TRBJ1-1, with D perhaps matching TRBD1 (5 bases). CDR1 SGHRS and CDR2 YFSETQ come from the germline V gene. There are 15 residues in the CDR3. V lost 0 bases, J lost 5 bases, and 14 bases lay in between. The CDR3 DNA reads TGCGCCAGCAGCTTGGTGGTCGGGGGTGAAACTGAAGCTTTCTTT. Translating gives CASSLVVGGETEAFF.

This clonotype has a handful of counts. The rearrangement links TRBV30 to TRBJ1-5, with a possible D match to TRBD1 (5 bases). Looked up from germline, CDR1 is GTSNPN and CDR2 is SVGIG (reference sequence). V was pared by 5 bases and J by 0 bases, with 8 bases between. This CDR3 region has 13 residues. Here the CDR3 reads CAWDSNSNQPQHF. Here the CDR3 DNA reads TGTGCCTGGGACAGTAATAGCAATCAGCCCCAGCATTTT.

This clonotype was seen just once. The V gene is TRBV28, the J gene TRBJ1-2; 9 bases fit TRBD1. This CDR3 is 15 amino acids long. Germline V CDR1 and CDR2: MDHEN, SYDVKM. The junction had 6 bases not matched to a gene; V was cut back by 5 bases and J by 2 bases. Here the CDR3 reads CASSVGTGYNYGYTF. The CDR3 DNA follows: TGTGCCAGCAGTGTCGGGACAGGGTACAACTATGGCTACACCTTC.

This clonotype was seen ten or more times. The rearrangement links TRBV11-2 to TRBJ1-1, with D unclear. Germline V lookup: CDR1 SGHAT, CDR2 FQNNGV. Trimming cost V 8 bases and J 6 bases, with 13 bases left between them. The CDR3 length is 12 residues. The CDR3 here is CASGVGFAEAFF. The CDR3 nucleotides are TGTGCCAGCGGCGTTGGGTTCGCTGAAGCTTTCTTT.

This clonotype was seen ten or more times. The rearrangement uses TRBV5-4 and TRBJ2-2; 7 positions match TRBD1. The germline CDR1 and CDR2 sequences are SGHNT and YYREEE (reference sequence). There are 13 residues in the CDR3. The V and J ends lost 6 bases and 5 bases, in that order; junction bases with no gene match: 4. Written as DNA, the CDR3 is TGTGCCAGCATAAAACAGGGGACCGGGGAGCTGTTTTTT. It codes for CASIKQGTGELFF.

The table lists this clonotype with a few counts. This sequence joins TRBV11-2 and TRBJ2-7, with 7 bases identical to TRBD2. CDR1 and CDR2 (germline): SGHAT, FQNNGV. The junction had 3 bases not matched to a gene; V was cut back by 1 base and J by 0 bases. The CDR3 runs to 15 residues. The CDR3 loop reads CASSLVGGSSYEQYF. As DNA, the CDR3 is TGTGCCAGCAGCTTAGTGGGGGGGAGCTCCTACGAGCAGTACTTC.

The rearrangement joins TRBV7-2 to TRBJ2-1; D ambiguous. Trimming removed 2 bases at V and 2 bases at J, with 7 bases between. The CDR3 is made up of 14 amino acids. CDR1 and CDR2 (germline): SGHTA, FQGNSA. CDR3 region: CASSLPGTYNEQFF. CDR3 DNA: TGTGCCAGCAGCTTACCCGGAACCTACAATGAGCAGTTCTTC.